The 29 T cell receptor beta chains in this list originate from one sample, sequenced in a study of blood T cells in healthy people across ages. PCR was performed a second time for about 6 to 11 cycles using a sample-barcoded 5' primer and a J-beta primer mix. TCRdb ran MiXCR on the 5' RACE reads and lists one entry per CDR3 protein. Of around 1.5 million distinct CDR3 sequences in the sample, about 31% were seen once. Sequencing input: blood. The receptor set was obtained from a woman under 40 in good health.

A note on this clonotype: Its ends do not fully match the called genes, so a read error is possible. The rearrangement links TRBV9 to TRBJ1-1; D is possibly TRBD1 (6 bases). The V gene's germline CDR1 is SGDLS and CDR2 YYNGEE. CDR3 length: 18 amino acids. The CDR3 loop is CASSVSTTRGAGNTEAFF. The CDR3 DNA reads TGTGCTAGCAGCGTATCGACGACGAGGGGGGCGGGAAACACTGAAGCTTTCTTT.

This clonotype turned up a few times. V gene TRBV27 combines with J gene TRBJ2-1; 8 bases are a match to TRBD1. The V gene end was trimmed by 6 bases and the J gene end by 14 bases; junction bases not matched to a gene: 9. The CDR3 spans 12 residues. Germline V gives CDR1 MNHEY, CDR2 SMNVEV (reference sequence). This chain's CDR3 is CASRTGGRWEFF. The CDR3 nucleotides read TGTGCCAGCAGAACAGGGGGGAGGTGGGAGTTCTTC.

This clonotype was observed a handful of times. This chain links TRBV24-1 with TRBJ2-1; 8 bases are shared with TRBD1. The CDR3 extends over 15 amino acids. The J segment lost 9 bases and the V segment lost 5 bases, leaving 11 bases of the junction unmatched. The germline gives CDR1 KGHDR, CDR2 SFDVKD. CDR3 DNA: TGTGCCACCAGTGGGACAGGGACGGTCCGGGGTGAGCAGTTCTTC. Its translation is CATSGTGTVRGEQFF.

Remarks on this clonotype: One end of the junction does not line up with germline, which may come from a read error. The chain is built from TRBV7-9 and TRBJ1-2; possible D gene TRBD1, 5 bases. CDR3 length equals 16 residues. Germline V gives CDR1 SEHNR, CDR2 FQNEAQ (reference sequence). This CDR3 reads CASSLTRQTANYGHTF. The CDR3 region has the DNA TGTGCCAGCAGCTTAACGAGACAGACTGCTAACTATGGCCACACCTTC.

V is TRBV12-3 or TRBV12-4 and J is TRBJ2-3; TRBD1 matches at 10 bases. Trimming took 4 bases from V and 4 from J; bases not matched to a gene: 8. This CDR3 has 16 residues. In DNA form, the CDR3 reads TGTGCCAGCAGTTCCAACACCGGGACAGGGGCAGATACGCAGTATTTT. Its translation: CASSSNTGTGADTQYF.

The V gene is TRBV30, the J gene TRBJ1-6; the match to TRBD1 covers 7 bases. V lost 4 bases and J lost 8; bases outside the gene matches: 5. CDR3 length: 13 amino acids. Germline lookup yields CDR1 GTSNPN and CDR2 SVGIG (reference sequence). In DNA, the CDR3 is TGTGCCTGGACCGAGGGGGCATATTCACCCCTCCACTTT. Translation gives CAWTEGAYSPLHF.

This clonotype was detected only once. V is TRBV20-1 and J is TRBJ1-5; the D is unclear. The germline V gene encodes CDR1 DFQATT and CDR2 SNEGSKA (reference sequence). This CDR3 contains 16 residues. V was trimmed by 1 base and J by 12 bases, leaving 25 bases between them. In nucleotides, the CDR3 is TGCAGTGCTAGAGGTCTGTCGGCAGCCTCCTTGGGAATCCAGCATTTT. Translated, it gives CSARGLSAASLGIQHF.

The chain employs TRBV7-6 and TRBJ1-1; D might be TRBD1 (5 bases). Trimming removed 2 bases from V and 8 bases from J, with 12 bases in between. Germline assignment: CDR1 SGHVS and CDR2 FNYEAQ. This CDR3 is 13 amino acids long. This CDR3 is CASSLTRGGEAFF. Written as DNA, the CDR3 is TGTGCCAGCAGCTTAACGCGCGGGGGGGAAGCTTTCTTT. Based on the CDR3 plus reference TRBV7-6 and TRBJ1-1, the full variable domain is GAGVSQSPRYKVTKRGQDVALRCDPISGHVSLYWYRQALGQGPEFLTYFNYEAQQDKSGLPNDRFSAERPEGSISTLTIQRTEQRDSAMYRCASSLTRGGEAFFGQGTRLTVV.

CDR3 nucleotide sequence: TGCGCCAGCAGCCAAGTTCCAGGGAGAACTGAAGCTTTCTTT. Protein sequence: CASSQVPGRTEAFF. The chain links TRBV4-1 to TRBJ1-1; TRBD1 is a possible D gene (5 bases). The CDR3 is 14 residues long. The germline V gene has CDR1 MGHRA and CDR2 YSYEKL. The V end was cut by 1 base, the J end by 5 bases, with 11 bases between.

This clonotype was counted once. The chain couples TRBV7-2 to TRBJ2-1; D call uncertain. CDR3 length equals 14 residues. CDR1 is SGHTA, CDR2 FQGNSA, per germline. Trimming took off 3 bases at V and 11 bases at J, with 17 bases between the two ends. The CDR3 DNA reads TGTGCCAGCAGCTTCTCCTCCCCCACGGGTCAGCAGTTCTTC. Amino acids: CASSFSSPTGQQFF.

A remark on this clonotype: The junction departs from germline at one end; a sequencing error may be responsible. The chain is built from TRBV18 and TRBJ2-1; perhaps TRBD2 as D (6 bases). Germline CDR1 and CDR2: KGHSH and LQKENI. There are 19 residues in the CDR3. The CDR3 protein is CASSPSILQGRPEAGEQFF. CDR3 nucleotide sequence: TGCGCCAGCTCACCATCGATATTGCAAGGGAGGCCTGAAGCGGGTGAGCAGTTCTTC.

To note about this clonotype: The junction does not match germline at one end; this may be a read error. This rearrangement joins TRBV6-5 to TRBJ1-2; TRBD1 matches 10 bases. The CDR3 is made up of 15 amino acids. CDR1 and CDR2 from the germline V gene are MNHEY and SVGAGI. As DNA, the CDR3 is TGTGCCACGGCCCCGGAGACAGGGGGCGGGTATGACTACACCTTC. Translation: CATAPETGGGYDYTF.

There are a few counts of this clonotype. The rearrangement uses TRBV20-1 and TRBJ1-3, with TRBD1 matching over 9 bases. J lost 4 bases, V lost 4 bases, and 5 bases had no gene match. The CDR3 runs to 14 residues. In germline, CDR1 is DFQATT, CDR2 SNEGSKA (reference sequence). The CDR3 loop reads CSATWTGAGNTIYF. The DNA of the CDR3 is TGCAGTGCTACCTGGACAGGGGCAGGAAACACCATATATTTT.

This sequence joins TRBV5-4 and TRBJ2-1; D possibly corresponds to TRBD2 (5 bases). CDR3 size: 16 residues. V lost 4 bases and J lost 0, with 14 bases in between. The germline V gene has CDR1 SGHNT and CDR2 YYREEE (reference sequence). The CDR3 DNA follows: TGTGCCAGCAGCAATTTAGCGTGGAGCTCCTACAATGAGCAGTTCTTC. Protein sequence: CASSNLAWSSYNEQFF.

The rearrangement uses TRBV5-1 and TRBJ1-2; 10 bases map to TRBD1. This CDR3 contains 15 residues. Germline-derived CDR1 and CDR2 are SGHRS and YFSETQ. V was pared by 4 bases and J by 8 bases, with 11 bases of the junction left unmatched. CDR3 region: CASSPGTGDGGGYTF. Here the CDR3 DNA reads TGCGCCAGCAGCCCGGGGACAGGGGACGGAGGGGGCTACACCTTC.

This clonotype was recorded at least ten times. The rearrangement links TRBV7-3 to TRBJ2-1; 11 positions agree with TRBD2. Germline loops: CDR1 SGHTA, CDR2 FQGTGA. The CDR3 is 14 residues long. Trimming removed 6 bases from V and 6 bases from J; junction bases left unmatched: 4. The DNA for the CDR3 is TGTGCCAGCAGTTTAGCGGGAGGGCGCAATGAGCAGTTCTTC. Translated: CASSLAGGRNEQFF.

This clonotype has just a few counts. Germline is not matched at one junction end, which may reflect a read error. The V gene is TRBV6-5, the J gene TRBJ2-7; no clear D gene. Germline V gene lookup returns CDR1 MNHEY and CDR2 SVGAGI. The CDR3 length is 13 residues. CDR3 in DNA: TGCGCCAGCAGTCCGTACGGACCCTACGAGCAGTACTTC. Its protein product is CASSPYGPYEQYF.

The chain couples TRBV20-1 to TRBJ2-5, with TRBD2 matching over 8 bases. V dropped 5 bases and J dropped 5; count of bases not matched to a gene: 10. Germline V gene data show CDR1 as DFQATT and CDR2 as SNEGSKA (reference sequence). There are 14 residues in the CDR3. In DNA form, the CDR3 reads TGCAGTGCTCCCCCCGGACTAGCCCACGAGACCCAGTACTTC. It codes for CSAPPGLAHETQYF.

The V call is TRBV28, the J call TRBJ2-5; D is possibly TRBD1 or TRBD2 (6 bases each). Judging by the DNA end, TRBJ2-7 fits better; the J call may be wrong. CDR1 MDHEN and CDR2 SYDVKM come from the germline V gene. This CDR3 is 12 amino acids long. CDR3 DNA: TGTGCCAGCAGTACAGGGAGGTTCGAGCAGTACTTC. It yields the protein CASSTGRFEQYF.

This clonotype was seen more than once but under ten times. This chain links TRBV10-1 with TRBJ2-3; no reliable D call. The CDR3 totals 13 residues. Germline assignment: CDR1 WNHNN and CDR2 SYGVQD (reference sequence). Between the trimmed V and J ends, which lost 6 bases and 0 bases, there was a span of 7 bases. CDR3 loop: CASRMDSTDTQYF. The CDR3 region has the DNA TGCGCCAGCAGGATGGACAGCACAGATACGCAGTATTTT.

This chain uses TRBV6-6 with TRBJ2-5; the match to TRBD2 covers 11 bases. The length of the CDR3 is 15 residues. CDR1 MNHNY and CDR2 SVGAGI come from the germline V gene (reference sequence). J lost 5 bases, V lost 5 bases, and 7 bases had no gene match. In DNA, the CDR3 is TGTGCCAGCAGTCCCTTGGCTAGCGGGGGGGAGACCCAGTACTTC. This gives the protein CASSPLASGGETQYF.

This clonotype was detected a few times. The chain joins TRBV29-1 to TRBJ2-7, with D tentatively TRBD2 (5 bases). The CDR3 runs to 13 residues. The germline CDR1 and CDR2 sequences are SQVTM and ANQGSEA. V gave up 7 bases and J gave up 2 bases, with 15 bases separating them. CDR3 sequence reads: CSARTVVPYEQYF. As DNA, the CDR3 is TGCAGCGCTAGGACTGTCGTCCCCTACGAGCAGTACTTC.

This clonotype was seen more than once but under ten times. J is TRBJ2-5 and V is TRBV5-6; 11 bases map to TRBD1. Germline V gene data show CDR1 as SGHDT and CDR2 as YYEEEE. This CDR3 region has 14 residues. The V segment lost 4 bases and the J segment 11 bases; nucleotides outside the gene matches: 10. The CDR3 loop reads CASSAGQGAWEQYF. The CDR3, as DNA: TGTGCCAGCAGCGCCGGACAGGGGGCGTGGGAGCAGTACTTC.

This clonotype was seen repeatedly, ten times or more. This rearrangement joins TRBV29-1 to TRBJ2-5, with D unresolved. Germline CDR1 SQVTM, CDR2 ANQGSEA. The CDR3 is 13 amino acids. CDR3 sequence (DNA): TGCACCTATACCAGCCCCTCGGGAGAGACCCAGTACTTC. It specifies CTYTSPSGETQYF.

The chain couples TRBV20-1 to TRBJ2-3; D ambiguous. Germline-derived CDR1 and CDR2 are DFQATT and SNEGSKA (reference sequence). The CDR3 runs 10 residues. The V and J ends lost 6 bases and 3 bases respectively, with 4 bases between them. DNA of the CDR3: TGCAGTGCCAAAACAGATACGCAGTATTTT. It codes for CSAKTDTQYF.

In its sample, this clonotype was seen a few times. The chain couples TRBV5-6 to TRBJ2-7; 7 bases agree with TRBD2. This CDR3 has 14 residues. Germline CDR1 and CDR2: SGHDT and YYEEEE. V shed 3 bases, J shed 2 bases, and the junction held 5 bases outside the gene matches. The CDR3 reads CASSSGLLAYEQYF. In nucleotides, the CDR3 is TGTGCCAGCAGCTCGGGACTACTCGCCTACGAGCAGTACTTC.

The rearrangement links TRBV5-1 to TRBJ2-7, with D hard to call. The CDR3 has 12 amino acids. V was trimmed by 3 bases and J by 3 bases, leaving 7 bases between them. Germline V gene lookup returns CDR1 SGHRS and CDR2 YFSETQ. CDR3 loop: CASSSEHYEQYF. CDR3 nucleotides: TGCGCCAGCAGCTCCGAGCACTACGAGCAGTACTTC.

This clonotype was picked up a small number of times. The chain uses TRBV6-1 and TRBJ1-5; D is perhaps TRBD1 (5 bases). The CDR3 runs 14 residues. V lost 0 bases, J lost 7 bases, and 10 bases lay in between. Germline assignment: CDR1 MNHNS and CDR2 SASEGT. The CDR3 here is CASSEAQGRQPQHF. DNA of the CDR3: TGTGCCAGCAGTGAAGCCCAGGGCAGGCAGCCCCAGCATTTT.

Note on this clonotype: One end of the junction fails to match germline, which may point to a read error. This chain links TRBV20-1 with TRBJ2-7; possibly TRBD1 or TRBD2 for D (5 bases each). Germline CDR1 reads DFQATT; CDR2 reads SNEGSKA (reference sequence). This CDR3 has 16 residues. The CDR3 DNA is TGCAGTGCTAGAGATACCCTGGCAGGGAGTCCCTACGGGCAGTACTTC. Translated: CSARDTLAGSPYGQYF.